This TCR beta chain was found in a study of low-dose radiotherapy and immunotherapy resistance in tumors. Both TCRalpha and TCRbeta chains were reverse transcribed with V-gene-specific primers. TCRs were amplified for roughly 20 PCR cycles with a constant-region primer and V-primer adapter. TCRdb processed the reads anew with MiXCR; each CDR3 protein has one entry. In the table there are tens of thousands of distinct CDR3 sequences, around 17% of which are singletons. This clonotype occurred many times. Time point described: before trial treatment. In the RACIN dose-escalation trial, donors got nivolumab plus ipilimumab with aspirin, cyclophosphamide and radiotherapy. The TCR was taken from a male donor with prostate cancer. The sample was PBMCs, taken before treatment.

CDR3 in DNA: TGTGCCAGCACCACGGACAGGCCGGCGGGAGGCTACACCTTC. Its protein is CASTTDRPAGGYTF. The chain is built from TRBV2 and TRBJ1-2; 7 nucleotides line up with TRBD1. Germline loops: CDR1 SNHLY, CDR2 FYNNEI. This CDR3 region has 14 residues. V was clipped by 7 bases and J by 8 bases; unmatched bases: 13.